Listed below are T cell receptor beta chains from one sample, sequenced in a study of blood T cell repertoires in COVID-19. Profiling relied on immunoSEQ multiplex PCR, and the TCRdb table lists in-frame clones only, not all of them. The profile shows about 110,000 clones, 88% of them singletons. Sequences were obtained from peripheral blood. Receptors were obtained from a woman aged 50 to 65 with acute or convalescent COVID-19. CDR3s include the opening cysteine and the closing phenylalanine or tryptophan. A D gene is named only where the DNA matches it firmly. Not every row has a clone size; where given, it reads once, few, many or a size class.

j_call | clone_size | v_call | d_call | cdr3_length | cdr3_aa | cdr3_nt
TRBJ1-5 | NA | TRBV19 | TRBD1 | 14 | CASRGQGGNQPQHF | TGTGCCAGTAGGGGACAGGGAGGCAATCAGCCCCAGCATTTT
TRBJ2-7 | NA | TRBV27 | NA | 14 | CASSSSGLPYEQYF | NA
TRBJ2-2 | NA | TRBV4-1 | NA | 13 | CASSLTGLGELFF | TGCGCCAGCAGCCTTACAGGGCTCGGGGAGCTGTTTTTT
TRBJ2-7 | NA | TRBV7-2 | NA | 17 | CASSPAGGGGPTRQQYF | TGTGCCAGCAGCCCCGCCGGCGGGGGCGGCCCGACGAGGCAACAGTACTTC
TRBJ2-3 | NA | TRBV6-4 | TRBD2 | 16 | CASSDCSGGGTDTQYF | TGTGCCAGCAGTGACTGCAGCGGGGGGGGCACAGATACGCAGTATTTT
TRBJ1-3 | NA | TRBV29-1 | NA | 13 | CSVAGSSGNTIYF | TGCAGCGTCGCAGGCTCCTCTGGAAACACCATATATTTT
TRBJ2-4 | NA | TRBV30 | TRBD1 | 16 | CAWTRGTGYDKNIQYF | TGTGCCTGGACCCGGGGGACAGGGTACGACAAAAACATTCAGTACTTC
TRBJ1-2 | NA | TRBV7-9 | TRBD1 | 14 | CASSFGDRWYGYTF | TGTGCCAGCAGCTTTGGGGACAGGTGGTATGGCTACACCTTC
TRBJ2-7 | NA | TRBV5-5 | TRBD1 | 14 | CASSSTGTGYEQYF | TGTGCCAGCAGCTCCACCGGGACAGGGTACGAGCAGTACTTC
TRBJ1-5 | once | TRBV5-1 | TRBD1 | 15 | CASSLMTGRDQPQHF | TGCGCCAGCAGCTTGATGACAGGGAGAGATCAGCCCCAGCATTTT
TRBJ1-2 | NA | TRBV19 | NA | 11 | CASSLDSSVTF | TGTGCCAGTTCTCTCGACAGTTCCGTCACCTTC
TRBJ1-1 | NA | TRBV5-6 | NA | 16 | CASSVNFGREGSEAFF | TGTGCCAGCAGCGTTAACTTCGGCCGGGAGGGGTCTGAAGCTTTCTTT
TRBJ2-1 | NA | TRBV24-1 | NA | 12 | CATGGVENEQFF | TGTGCCACCGGTGGGGTGGAGAATGAGCAGTTCTTC